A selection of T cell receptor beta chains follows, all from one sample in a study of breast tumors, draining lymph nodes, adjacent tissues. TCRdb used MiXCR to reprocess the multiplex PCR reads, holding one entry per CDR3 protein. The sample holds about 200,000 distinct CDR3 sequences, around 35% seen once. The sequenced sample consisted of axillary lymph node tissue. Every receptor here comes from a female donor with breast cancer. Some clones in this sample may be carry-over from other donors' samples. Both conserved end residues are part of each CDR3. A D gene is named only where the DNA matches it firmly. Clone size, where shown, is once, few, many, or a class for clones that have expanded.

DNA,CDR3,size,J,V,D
TGTGCCAGTAGTTGGGAGACTTGGGATTCACCCCTCCACTTT,CASSWETWDSPLHF,many,TRBJ1-6,TRBV19,.
TGCGCCAGCAGCTTGATGGCAGGGGAGGACAAGCAGTACTTC,CASSLMAGEDKQYF,many,TRBJ2-7,TRBV5-1,.
TGCAGTGCTAGGGACAGGATCTCTGGAAACACCATATATTTT,CSARDRISGNTIYF,many,TRBJ1-3,TRBV20-1,TRBD1
TGTGCCAGCGTTGAAAGGCAGGGGTCTGGCTACACCTTC,CASVERQGSGYTF,.,TRBJ1-2,TRBV25-1,.
TGTGCCAGCAGCTCCAGGACAGCTAGCAATCAGCCCCAGCATTTT,CASSSRTASNQPQHF,many,TRBJ1-5,TRBV7-2,.
TGCGCCAGCAGCTTGGGACATCTTTATGGCTACACCTTC,CASSLGHLYGYTF,many,TRBJ1-2,TRBV5-1,.
TGCGCCAGCAGCTTGGGGAGGGGGGCCTCCTACAATGAGCAGTTCTTC,CASSLGRGASYNEQFF,many,TRBJ2-1,TRBV5-1,.
TGTGCCAGTAGTATCGTACCCCCGGGGGGAGATGAGCAGTTCTTC,CASSIVPPGGDEQFF,many,TRBJ2-1,TRBV19,TRBD2
TGTGCCAGCAGCCTAAGGTCTGGGGATAATCAGCCCCAGCATTTT,CASSLRSGDNQPQHF,.,TRBJ1-5,TRBV7-2,.
TGTGCCATCAGTGCTCGCGACCCTCCGGGGGGTGCCCAAGAGACCCAGTACTTC,CAISARDPPGGAQETQYF,.,TRBJ2-5,TRBV10-3,TRBD2
TGTGCCAGCAGCTTAGCGGCAGTCTCCTACAATGAGCAGTTCTTC,CASSLAAVSYNEQFF,many,TRBJ2-1,TRBV7-9,.
TGCAGCGTGGGGGAGTTCACCCAAGAGACCCAGTACTTC,CSVGEFTQETQYF,many,TRBJ2-5,TRBV29-1,.
TGTGCCAGCAGGGGCCTCACTTATACGCAGTATTTT,CASRGLTYTQYF,.,TRBJ2-3,TRBV27,.
TGTGCCAGCAGTCCCTTGGGGAGCTCCTATAATTCACCCCTCCACTTT,CASSPLGSSYNSPLHF,.,TRBJ1-6,TRBV2,.
TGCGCCAGCAGCTCGGGGACAGGACACGTGGTCTATGGCTACACCTTC,CASSSGTGHVVYGYTF,many,TRBJ1-2,TRBV5-1,TRBD1
TGCAGTGCTAGTACTAGGGGGAGATCCTCCGAGCAGTACTTC,CSASTRGRSSEQYF,.,TRBJ2-7,TRBV20-1,.
TGTGCCAGCACGGTCAGCTTGGAGGAGGGAAACTATGGCTACACCTTC,CASTVSLEEGNYGYTF,.,TRBJ1-2,TRBV2,.
TGCGCCAGCTCCATTATGGGGAACAGGGGTGATGAGCAGTATTTT,CASSIMGNRGDEQYF,few,TRBJ2-3,TRBV5-1,TRBD1
TGCGCCAGCAGCTTGGCCTTGGCTAGCAACACAGATACGCAGTATTTT,CASSLALASNTDTQYF,many,TRBJ2-3,TRBV5-1,.
TGTGCCAGCAGTCCCCGGACAGGGGGTGGCTACACCTTC,CASSPRTGGGYTF,many,TRBJ1-2,TRBV6-5,TRBD1
TGCGCCAGCAGCCAAGGGCCCACTACAGGGAGAGGGTATGGCTACACCTTC,CASSQGPTTGRGYGYTF,many,TRBJ1-2,TRBV4-1,.
TGTGCCAGCAGTAGACAGGGCTCTATTTACTTC,CASSRQGSIYF,many,TRBJ2-7,TRBV2,TRBD1
TGTGCCAGCAGCGCCTGGACAAGGGGCGTAGAGACCCAGTACTTC,CASSAWTRGVETQYF,many,TRBJ2-5,TRBV9,.
TGTGCCAGCAGCCCCGGGGGACTAGCGGGAGGGAATATTTCGTACGAGCAGTACTTC,CASSPGGLAGGNISYEQYF,many,TRBJ2-7,TRBV9,TRBD2
TGTGCCAGCAGCCTAAGTAGTGGGGCCTCCTACGAGCAGTACTTC,CASSLSSGASYEQYF,many,TRBJ2-7,TRBV6-5,.
TGTGCCAGCAGTCACGCGGGGGCGCTCACAGATACGCAGTATTTT,CASSHAGALTDTQYF,many,TRBJ2-3,TRBV6-6,.
TGTGCCAGCAGTCACCGACAGGGGGCTGCCCCGTACGAGCAGTACTTC,CASSHRQGAAPYEQYF,.,TRBJ2-7,TRBV12-3/TRBV12-4,TRBD1
TGCAGTGCTAGAGGACAGGGTGGCAATGAGCAGTTCTTC,CSARGQGGNEQFF,many,TRBJ2-1,TRBV20-1,TRBD1
TGCGCCAGCAGCTTTGAGGGTGATTCACCCCTCCACTTT,CASSFEGDSPLHF,many,TRBJ1-6,TRBV5-1,.
TGTGCCAGCAGCTTGGGCAGCCGCACAGATACGCAGTATTTT,CASSLGSRTDTQYF,many,TRBJ2-3,TRBV5-6,.
TGTGCCAGCACCGAAGGTCGGGACAGGTCAGCCTATAATTCACCCCTCCACTTT,CASTEGRDRSAYNSPLHF,.,TRBJ1-6,TRBV6-1,TRBD1
TGCGCCAGCAGCCTAGCGGGAGGGAGCAATGAGCAGTTCTTC,CASSLAGGSNEQFF,many,TRBJ2-1,TRBV4-1,TRBD2
TGTGCCACCTCGCCACAGTACCCGAACACCGGGGAGCTGTTTTTT,CATSPQYPNTGELFF,many,TRBJ2-2,TRBV24-1,.
TGTGCCAGTAGATTACAGGGGGCCGGCAATGAGCAGTTCTTC,CASRLQGAGNEQFF,many,TRBJ2-1,TRBV19,TRBD1
TGTGCCAGCAGTTTATGGGGCGGGGGCTCGAACACTGAAGCTTTCTTT,CASSLWGGGSNTEAFF,few,TRBJ1-1,TRBV12-3/TRBV12-4,.
TGTGCCAGCAGCTCTCCAGCGGGAGAGACGGATACGCAGTATTTT,CASSSPAGETDTQYF,.,TRBJ2-3,TRBV7-3,TRBD2
TGTGCCAGCAGCGCGTCCGTTTGGAGTAAAAATACGCAGTATTTT,CASSASVWSKNTQYF,many,TRBJ2-3,TRBV7-9,.
TGCGCCAGCAGCCAAGATACGGCCGGGGCCCGGTCCCAGCATTTT,CASSQDTAGARSQHF,many,TRBJ1-5,TRBV4-1,.
TGTGCTAGCAGCCAGGGACTAGCGGGGAGGACCGGGGAGCTGTTTTTT,CASSQGLAGRTGELFF,many,TRBJ2-2,TRBV7-7,TRBD2
TGTGCCAGCAGCGTAGAAGGGACACTTAGAACCGGGGAGCTGTTTTTT,CASSVEGTLRTGELFF,many,TRBJ2-2,TRBV9,.
TGCGCCAGCAGCAAACGTGGCCTGTCCAACAGGGGCCAAGAGACCCAGTACTTC,CASSKRGLSNRGQETQYF,.,TRBJ2-5,TRBV5-1,TRBD1
TGTGCCAGCAGTATCGGGACAGGGGGCGACTACACCTTC,CASSIGTGGDYTF,.,TRBJ1-2,TRBV6-5,TRBD1
TGTGCCAGTAGTTCCTATGGCTACACCTTC,CASSSYGYTF,many,TRBJ1-2,TRBV19,.
TGTGCCAGCAGTGATCGGGGGGATCGGTACAATGAGCAGTTCTTC,CASSDRGDRYNEQFF,.,TRBJ2-1,TRBV6-1,TRBD2
TGTGCCAGCTCACAGGGGCTGAACACTGAAGCTTTCTTT,CASSQGLNTEAFF,.,TRBJ1-1,TRBV18,.
TGTGCCAGCAGAGTGACAGGGTATAGCAATCAGCCCCAGCATTTT,CASRVTGYSNQPQHF,.,TRBJ1-5,TRBV11-2,TRBD1
TGTGCCACCAGTGCCATGGACAGGGGGCACGATACGCAGTATTTT,CATSAMDRGHDTQYF,many,TRBJ2-3,TRBV24-1,TRBD1
TGCAGTGCTTGGACTAGCGGGGGGTACCAAGAGACCCAGTACTTC,CSAWTSGGYQETQYF,many,TRBJ2-5,TRBV20-1,TRBD2
TGTGCCAGCAGCTTGGGGGGCTACACCGGGGAGCTGTTTTTT,CASSLGGYTGELFF,.,TRBJ2-2,TRBV7-6,.
TGTGCCAGCGGATCGGGAGGAGGTACGCAGTATTTT,CASGSGGGTQYF,many,TRBJ2-3,TRBV6-4,TRBD2
TGCGCCAGCAGCTTGCTAGCGGGAGCTGCCGTTGAGCAGTTCTTC,CASSLLAGAAVEQFF,many,TRBJ2-1,TRBV5-1,TRBD2
TGTGCCAGTAGGCTTGGGACAGGGCGCAATCAGCCCCAGCATTTT,CASRLGTGRNQPQHF,once,TRBJ1-5,TRBV19,TRBD1
TGTGCCAGCAGCCCCGGATGGTACGAGCAGTACTTC,CASSPGWYEQYF,many,TRBJ2-7,TRBV11-1,.